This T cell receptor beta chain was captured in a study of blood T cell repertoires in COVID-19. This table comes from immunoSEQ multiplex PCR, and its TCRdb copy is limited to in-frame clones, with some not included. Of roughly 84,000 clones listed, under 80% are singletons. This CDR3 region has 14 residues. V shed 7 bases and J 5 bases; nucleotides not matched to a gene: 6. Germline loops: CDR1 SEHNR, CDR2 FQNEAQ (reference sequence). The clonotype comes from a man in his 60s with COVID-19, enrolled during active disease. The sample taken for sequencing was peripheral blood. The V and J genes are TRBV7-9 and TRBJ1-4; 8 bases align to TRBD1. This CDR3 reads CASNKDRANEKLFF. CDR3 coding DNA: TGTGCCAGCAACAAGGACAGGGCAAATGAAAAACTGTTTTTT.